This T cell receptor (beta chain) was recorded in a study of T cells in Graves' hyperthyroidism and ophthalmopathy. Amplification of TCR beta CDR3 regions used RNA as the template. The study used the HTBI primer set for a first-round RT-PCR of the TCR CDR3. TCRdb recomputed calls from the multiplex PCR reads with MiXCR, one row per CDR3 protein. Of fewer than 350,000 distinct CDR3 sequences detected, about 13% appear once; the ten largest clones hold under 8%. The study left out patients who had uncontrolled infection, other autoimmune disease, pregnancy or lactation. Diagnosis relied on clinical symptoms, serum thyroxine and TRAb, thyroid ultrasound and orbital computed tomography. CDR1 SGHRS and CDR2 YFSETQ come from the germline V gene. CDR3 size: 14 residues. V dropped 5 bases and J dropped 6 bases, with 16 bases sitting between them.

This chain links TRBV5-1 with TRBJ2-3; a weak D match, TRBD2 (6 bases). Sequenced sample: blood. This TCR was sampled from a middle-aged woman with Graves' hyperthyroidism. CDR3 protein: CASSYSGEMDTQYF. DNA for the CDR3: TGCGCCAGCAGTTATTCGGGGGAGATGGATACGCAGTATTTT.